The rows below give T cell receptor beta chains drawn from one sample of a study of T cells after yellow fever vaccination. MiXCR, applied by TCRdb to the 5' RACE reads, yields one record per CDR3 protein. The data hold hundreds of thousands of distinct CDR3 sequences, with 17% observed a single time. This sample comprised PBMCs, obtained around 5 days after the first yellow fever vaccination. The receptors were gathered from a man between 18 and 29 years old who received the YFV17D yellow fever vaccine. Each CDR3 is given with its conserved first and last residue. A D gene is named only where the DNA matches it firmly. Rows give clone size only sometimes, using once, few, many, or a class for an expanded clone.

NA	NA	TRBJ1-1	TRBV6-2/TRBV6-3	TGTGCCAGCAGCCGCCACAACACGGTCCTGAACACTGAAGCTTTCTTT	CASSRHNTVLNTEAFF
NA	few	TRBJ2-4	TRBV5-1	TGCGCCAGCAGCTTAGATATCTTTCCGGGTGCCAAAAACATTCAGTACTTC	CASSLDIFPGAKNIQYF
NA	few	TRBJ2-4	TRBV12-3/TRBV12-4	TGTGCCAGCAGTTTAAGGCCAGGGTGGGGAAACATTCAGTACTTC	CASSLRPGWGNIQYF
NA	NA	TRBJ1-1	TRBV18	TGTGCCAGCTCACTCTCAAGGGGCAATCTGAACACTGAAGCTTTCTTT	CASSLSRGNLNTEAFF
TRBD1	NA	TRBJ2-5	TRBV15	TGTGCCACCAGCCCCCAGACAGGGCTTAACACCCAGTACTTC	CATSPQTGLNTQYF
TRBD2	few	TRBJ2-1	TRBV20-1	TGCAGTGCTAGAGATCGGACTAGTTCCAATGAGCAGTTCTTC	CSARDRTSSNEQFF
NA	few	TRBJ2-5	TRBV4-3	TGCGCCAGCAGCCAAGATTTCGGGGCGGACCAGTACTTC	CASSQDFGADQYF
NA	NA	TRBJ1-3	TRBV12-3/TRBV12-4	TGTGCCACCGCAACCTCTGGAAACACCATATATTTT	CATATSGNTIYF
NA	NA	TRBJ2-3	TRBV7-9	TGTGCCAGCAGCTTAACGACAGGCACAGATACGCAGTATTTT	CASSLTTGTDTQYF
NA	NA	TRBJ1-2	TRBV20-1	TGCAGTGCTAGCTTGGGGGCGGGTGGCTACACCTTC	CSASLGAGGYTF
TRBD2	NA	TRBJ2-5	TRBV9	TGTGCCAGCAGCGTAGCCGCTAGCGGGTTGGAGACCCAGTACTTC	CASSVAASGLETQYF
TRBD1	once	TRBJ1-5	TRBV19	TGTGCCAGTAGAGTTACAGGGGAATTTGATCAGCCCCAGCATTTT	CASRVTGEFDQPQHF
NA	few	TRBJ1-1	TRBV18	TGTGCCAGCTCGGACTCACGGAACACTGAAGCTTTCTTT	CASSDSRNTEAFF
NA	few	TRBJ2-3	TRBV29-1	TGCAGCGTTGATTCAGGGGGCACAGATACGCAGTATTTT	CSVDSGGTDTQYF
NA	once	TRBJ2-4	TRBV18	TGTGCCAGCTCACCCACCGCCCAAAACATTCAGTACTTC	CASSPTAQNIQYF
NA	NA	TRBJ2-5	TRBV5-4	TGTGCCAGCAGCCCGACCGGGTCTGGCACCGAGACCCAGTACTTC	CASSPTGSGTETQYF
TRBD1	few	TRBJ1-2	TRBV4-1	TGCGCCAGCAGCCGAGATTCAACAGGGGTCAACAACTATGGCTACACCTTC	CASSRDSTGVNNYGYTF
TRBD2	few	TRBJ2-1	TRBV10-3	TGTGCCATCAGTGACGCGGGGGGGCCAAGTGAGCAGTTCTTC	CAISDAGGPSEQFF
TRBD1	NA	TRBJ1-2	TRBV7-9	TGTGCCAGCAGTTTTGGACAGGGGAGCGGCTACACCTTC	CASSFGQGSGYTF
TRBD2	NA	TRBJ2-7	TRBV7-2	TGTGCCAGCAGCTTATACTATGGACTAGCGGGGGGCGAGCAGTACTTC	CASSLYYGLAGGEQYF
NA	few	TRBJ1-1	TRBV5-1	TGCGCCAGCAGCGCTGCCAGGGGCACTGAAGCTTTCTTT	CASSAARGTEAFF
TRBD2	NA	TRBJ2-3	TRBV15	TGTGCCACCAGCGCCCAGCGGGGGCCAGGAGATACGCAGTATTTT	CATSAQRGPGDTQYF
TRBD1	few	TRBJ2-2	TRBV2	TGTGCCAGCAGTTGGGACAGGGACGAAACGAACACCGGGGAGCTGTTTTTT	CASSWDRDETNTGELFF
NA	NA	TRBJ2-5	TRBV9	TGTGCCAGCAGCGTAGGACTTCTAGAGACCCAGTACTTC	CASSVGLLETQYF
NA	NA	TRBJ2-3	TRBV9	TGTGCCAGCAGCGTAGCGGGACTCAGCACAGATACGCAGTATTTT	CASSVAGLSTDTQYF
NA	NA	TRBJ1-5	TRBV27	TGTGCCAGCAGTCTGCTGGACCCGGTGGGCAATCAGCCCCAGCATTTT	CASSLLDPVGNQPQHF
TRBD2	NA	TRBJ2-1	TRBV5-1	TGCGCCAGCAGCACGACCTCGGGGGGGCGGAATGAGCAGTTCTTC	CASSTTSGGRNEQFF
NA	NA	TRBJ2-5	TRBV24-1	TGTGCCACCAGTGCAGGGAGATATAGCGGAGCGTACCAAGAGACCCAGTACTTC	CATSAGRYSGAYQETQYF
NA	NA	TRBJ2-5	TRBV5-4	TGTGCCAGCAGCTTGAAGGGGTTGGGAGGCTTGGGGGAGACCCAGTACTTC	CASSLKGLGGLGETQYF
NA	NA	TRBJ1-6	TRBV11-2	TGTGCCAGCAGCCCCGCCCGGGGTCATTCACCCCTCCACTTT	CASSPARGHSPLHF
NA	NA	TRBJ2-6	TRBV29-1	TGCAGCGTTGAAGATGGACCGTCTGGGGCCAACGTCCTGACTTTC	CSVEDGPSGANVLTF
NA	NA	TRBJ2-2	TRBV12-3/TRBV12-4	TGTGCCAGCAGTCCAACCCGTCCGGAGAACACCGGGGAGCTGTTTTTT	CASSPTRPENTGELFF
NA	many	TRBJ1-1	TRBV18	TGTGCCAGCTCACCAAATTCAAATGTGAGAGGAGAAGCTTTCTTT	CASSPNSNVRGEAFF
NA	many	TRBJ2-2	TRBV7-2	TGTGCCAGTAGCCGGGTTACCGGGGAGCTGTTTTTT	CASSRVTGELFF
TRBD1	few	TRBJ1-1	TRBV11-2	TGTGCCAGCAGCGGGTGGGACAGGGATACTGAAGCTTTCTTT	CASSGWDRDTEAFF
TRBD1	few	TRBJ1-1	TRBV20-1	TGCAGTGCTAGACAGACAGGGGTTAAGGCTGAAGCTTTCTTT	CSARQTGVKAEAFF